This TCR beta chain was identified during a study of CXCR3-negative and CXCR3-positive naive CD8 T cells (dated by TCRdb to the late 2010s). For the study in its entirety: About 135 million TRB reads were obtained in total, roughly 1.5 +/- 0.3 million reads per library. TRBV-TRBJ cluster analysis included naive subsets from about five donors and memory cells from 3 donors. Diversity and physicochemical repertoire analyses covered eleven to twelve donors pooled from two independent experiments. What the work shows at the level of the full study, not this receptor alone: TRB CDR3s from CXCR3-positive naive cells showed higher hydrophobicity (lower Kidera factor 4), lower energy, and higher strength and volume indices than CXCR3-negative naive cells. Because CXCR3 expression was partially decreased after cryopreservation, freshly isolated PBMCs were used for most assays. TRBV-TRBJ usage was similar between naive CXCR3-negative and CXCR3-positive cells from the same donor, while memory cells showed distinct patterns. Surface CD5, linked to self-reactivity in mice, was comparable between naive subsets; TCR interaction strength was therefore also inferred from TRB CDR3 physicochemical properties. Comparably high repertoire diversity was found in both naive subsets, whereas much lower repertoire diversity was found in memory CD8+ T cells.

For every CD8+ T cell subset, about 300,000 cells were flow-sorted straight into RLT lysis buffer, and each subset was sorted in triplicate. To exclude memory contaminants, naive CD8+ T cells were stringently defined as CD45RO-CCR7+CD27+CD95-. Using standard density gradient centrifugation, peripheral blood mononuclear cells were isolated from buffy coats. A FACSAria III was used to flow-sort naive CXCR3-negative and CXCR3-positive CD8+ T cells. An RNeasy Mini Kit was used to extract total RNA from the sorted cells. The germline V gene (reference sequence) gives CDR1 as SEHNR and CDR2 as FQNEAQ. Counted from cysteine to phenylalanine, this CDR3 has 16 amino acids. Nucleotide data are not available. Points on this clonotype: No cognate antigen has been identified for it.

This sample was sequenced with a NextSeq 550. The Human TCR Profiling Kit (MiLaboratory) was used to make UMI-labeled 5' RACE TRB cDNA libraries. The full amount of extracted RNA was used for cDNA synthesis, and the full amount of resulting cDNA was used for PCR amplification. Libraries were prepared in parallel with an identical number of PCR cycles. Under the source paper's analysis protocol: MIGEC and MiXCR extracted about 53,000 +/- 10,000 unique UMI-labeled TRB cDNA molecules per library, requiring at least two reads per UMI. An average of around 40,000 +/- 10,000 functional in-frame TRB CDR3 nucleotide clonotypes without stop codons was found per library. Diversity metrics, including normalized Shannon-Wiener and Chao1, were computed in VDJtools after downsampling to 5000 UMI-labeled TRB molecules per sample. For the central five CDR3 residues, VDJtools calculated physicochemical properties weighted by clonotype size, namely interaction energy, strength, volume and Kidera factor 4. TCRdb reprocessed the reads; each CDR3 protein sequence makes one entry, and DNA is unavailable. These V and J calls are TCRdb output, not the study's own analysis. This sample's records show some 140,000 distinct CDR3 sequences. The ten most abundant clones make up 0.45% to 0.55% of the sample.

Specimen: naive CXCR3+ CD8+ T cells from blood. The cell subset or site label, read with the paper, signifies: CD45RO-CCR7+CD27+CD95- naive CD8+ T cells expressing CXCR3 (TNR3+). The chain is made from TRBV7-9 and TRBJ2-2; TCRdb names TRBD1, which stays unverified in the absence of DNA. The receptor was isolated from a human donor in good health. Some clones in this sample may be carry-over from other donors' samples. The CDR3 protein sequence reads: CASSFMPPSMTGELFF.